These 30 T cell receptor beta chains share one sample of origin, sequenced in a study of blood T cell repertoires in COVID-19. Clones were sequenced by immunoSEQ multiplex PCR, and TCRdb holds only the in-frame ones, with some missing. There are under 250,000 clones in the sample; around 84% occur only once, and over 2.5% lies in the top ten. Sequencing used peripheral blood. The receptors stem from a man aged 45 to 65 who had recovered from COVID-19.

This clone showed up just a few times. The same CDR3 is also encoded by other DNA sequences in this sample. V and J are TRBV5-1 and TRBJ1-1, with D possibly matching TRBD1 (5 bases). The germline V and J ends were trimmed by 0 bases and 0 bases, with 9 bases remaining between them. The length of the CDR3 is 15 residues. The germline CDR1 and CDR2 sequences are SGHRS and YFSETQ. The CDR3 nucleotides are TGCGCCAGCAGCTTGGCTGCAGGGTTGAACACTGAAGCTTTCTTT. Protein sequence: CASSLAAGLNTEAFF.

The chain couples TRBV28 to TRBJ1-2; D possibly corresponds to TRBD1 (6 bases). The CDR3 is 14 amino acids. The ends were cut back, 3 bases at V and 2 bases at J, with 10 bases in the middle. Germline values: CDR1 MDHEN, CDR2 SYDVKM. The CDR3 DNA reads as TGTGCCAGCAGTTTCACAGACAGGAACTATGGCTACACCTTC. Translated, it gives CASSFTDRNYGYTF.

The rearrangement joins TRBV9 to TRBJ2-1; TRBD2 agrees at 14 bases. V lost 2 bases, J lost 6 bases, and 1 base stayed unmatched. Germline lookup yields CDR1 SGDLS and CDR2 YYNGEE. This CDR3 is 15 amino acids long. CDR3 sequence (DNA): TGTGCCAGCAGCGTGGGGACTAGCGGGGGCAATGAGCAGTTCTTC. Translation gives CASSVGTSGGNEQFF. Complete variable domain (other parts from reference TRBV9 and TRBJ2-1): DSGVTQTPKHLITATGQRVTLRCSPRSGDLSVYWYQQSLDQGLQFLIQYYNGEERAKGNILERFSAQQFPDLHSELNLSSLELGDSALYFCASSVGTSGGNEQFFGPGTRLTVL.

V and J are TRBV30 and TRBJ1-2; D is ambiguous. Trimming shortened V by 0 bases and J by 5 bases, and 13 bases separated the two germline ends. The CDR3 loop spans 14 amino acids. The germline V gene has CDR1 GTSNPN and CDR2 SVGIG (reference sequence). CDR3 amino acids: CAWSVQLGGYGYTF. The CDR3 DNA reads TGTGCCTGGAGTGTACAGTTGGGTGGGTATGGCTACACCTTC. The full variable domain, completed using reference TRBV30 and TRBJ1-2, is SQTIHQWPATLVQPVGSPLSLECTVEGTSNPNLYWYRQAAGRGLQLLFYSVGIGQISSEVPQNLSASRPQDRQFILSSKKLLLSDSGFYLCAWSVQLGGYGYTFGSGTRLTVV.

J is TRBJ2-1 and V is TRBV7-8; maybe TRBD2 (5 bases). V lost 5 bases and J 5 bases, leaving 19 bases between the germline ends. CDR1 and CDR2 (germline): SGHVS, FQNEAQ. The CDR3 covers 16 residues. Here the CDR3 reads CASSTLRTDVDNEQFF. The DNA for the CDR3 is TGTGCCAGCAGCACGCTTCGGACTGACGTAGACAATGAGCAGTTCTTC. The full variable domain, its missing parts supplied by reference TRBV7-8 and TRBJ2-1, is GAGVSQSPRYKVAKRGQDVALRCDPISGHVSLFWYQQALGQGPEFLTYFQNEAQLDKSGLPSDRFFAERPEGSVSTLKIQRTQQEDSAVYLCASSTLRTDVDNEQFFGPGTRLTVL.

This clone was recorded only once. The chain couples TRBV7-2 to TRBJ1-1; D perhaps matches TRBD1 (6 bases). CDR1 is SGHTA, CDR2 FQGNSA, per germline. The CDR3 has 14 amino acids. Deletions cut 3 bases from V and 1 base from J, with 9 bases between. The CDR3 loop reads CASSFLGQNTEAFF. The CDR3 bases are TGTGCCAGCAGCTTCTTGGGACAGAACACTGAAGCTTTCTTT.

The chain uses TRBV20-1 and TRBJ2-1; D uncertain. Trimming cost V 3 bases and J 2 bases, with 8 bases left between them. This CDR3 is 13 amino acids long. Looked up from germline, CDR1 is DFQATT and CDR2 is SNEGSKA (reference sequence). The CDR3 loop reads CSASSFTYNEQFF. DNA for the CDR3: TGCAGTGCTAGTTCTTTTACCTACAATGAGCAGTTCTTC.

The sample holds a few counts of this clone. V gene TRBV5-4 combines with J gene TRBJ2-1; tentatively, D is TRBD2 (6 bases). The germline CDR1 and CDR2 sequences are SGHNT and YYREEE (reference sequence). With 0 bases removed from V and 1 base from J, the gap between germline ends came to 8 bases. CDR3 size: 15 residues. CDR3 in amino acids: CASSLGAGSYNEQFF. The CDR3 DNA follows: TGTGCCAGCAGCTTGGGTGCGGGGTCCTACAATGAGCAGTTCTTC.

The chain combines TRBV19 with TRBJ1-6; D call uncertain. Germline-derived CDR1 and CDR2 are LNHDA and SQIVND (reference sequence). The germline V and J ends were trimmed by 5 bases and 7 bases, with 6 bases remaining between them. The CDR3 is 12 residues long. This CDR3 is CASSYSNSPLHF. CDR3 bases: TGTGCCAGTAGTTACAGCAATTCACCCCTCCACTTT.

The V gene is TRBV9, the J gene TRBJ2-5, with a weak D call TRBD2 (6 bases). The germline CDR1 and CDR2 sequences are SGDLS and YYNGEE. The CDR3 consists of 15 residues. Trimming left V 0 bases short and J 2 bases short, with 11 bases between. The DNA of the CDR3 is TGTGCCAGCAGCGTAGCTGGGGCGGGGCAAGAGACCCAGTACTTC. This codes for CASSVAGAGQETQYF.

The chain links TRBV27 to TRBJ2-7; 10 bases are shared with TRBD2. Germline V gene data show CDR1 as MNHEY and CDR2 as SMNVEV (reference sequence). This CDR3 comprises 19 residues. The V and J ends lost 5 bases and 5 bases, in that order; junction bases with no gene match: 21. This CDR3 is CASSPLWSGRALAINEQYF. In DNA form, the CDR3 reads TGTGCCAGCAGTCCCCTTTGGAGCGGGAGGGCCCTGGCGATTAACGAGCAGTACTTC.

V usage is TRBV25-1 and J usage is TRBJ2-1, with TRBD2 matching 13 bases. The germline gives CDR1 MGHDK, CDR2 SYGVNS. V lost 7 bases and J lost 4; bases outside the gene matches: 7. This CDR3 comprises 16 residues. The CDR3 coding sequence is TGTGCCAGCACCGACGGGACTAGCGGGAATTACAATGAGCAGTTCTTC. Translation: CASTDGTSGNYNEQFF.

The chain recombines TRBV27 with TRBJ2-7, with TRBD2 matching over 9 bases. Germline assignment: CDR1 MNHEY and CDR2 SMNVEV (reference sequence). The V segment lost 5 bases and the J segment 2 bases; nucleotides outside the gene matches: 7. The CDR3 is made up of 15 amino acids. DNA of the CDR3: TGTGCCAGCAGTCCGACTAGCGGATTACCCTACGAGCAGTACTTC. Translated: CASSPTSGLPYEQYF.

The chain links TRBV11-3 to TRBJ2-7; 10 bases align to TRBD2. Germline V gene data show CDR1 as SGHNT and CDR2 as YENEEA. The junction had 5 bases not matched to a gene; V was cut back by 5 bases and J by 7 bases. The CDR3 runs 13 residues. The CDR3 DNA is TGTGCCAGCAGCGACGGGACTAGCGTTGAGCAGTACTTC. Translation gives CASSDGTSVEQYF.

The rearrangement uses TRBV11-2 and TRBJ2-1; a weak D match, TRBD1 (6 bases). The length of the CDR3 is 12 residues. Germline assignment: CDR1 SGHAT and CDR2 FQNNGV. Trimming pared 5 bases from V and 7 bases from J, leaving 9 bases between. The CDR3 DNA reads TGTGCCAGCAGCCCCCAGGGGAATGAGCAGTTCTTC. Translating gives CASSPQGNEQFF.

The chain recombines TRBV19 with TRBJ2-1; the match to TRBD2 covers 7 bases. Germline loops: CDR1 LNHDA, CDR2 SQIVND (reference sequence). V shed 8 bases and J 8 bases; nucleotides not matched to a gene: 9. The CDR3 runs to 13 residues. CDR3 sequence: CASARTRADEQFF. Here the CDR3 DNA reads TGTGCCAGTGCGCGGACTAGAGCGGATGAGCAGTTCTTC.

This clone was seen only once. J is TRBJ2-7 and V is TRBV10-1; the D gene is possibly TRBD1 (5 bases). Germline lookup yields CDR1 WNHNN and CDR2 SYGVQD (reference sequence). V shed 4 bases and J shed 4 bases, with 8 bases lying between them. This CDR3 region has 12 residues. The CDR3 is CASSGPGYEQYF. The CDR3, as DNA: TGCGCCAGCAGTGGGCCAGGGTACGAGCAGTACTTC.

The V gene is TRBV19, the J gene TRBJ2-3; no clear D. CDR3 length: 11 residues. Per germline, CDR1 LNHDA and CDR2 SQIVND (reference sequence). V gave up 7 bases and J gave up 10 bases, with 12 bases separating them. CDR3 in amino acids: CASKASRAQYF. The CDR3 DNA reads as TGTGCCAGTAAAGCTAGTCGGGCGCAGTATTTT. Variable domain in full (rest from reference TRBV19 and TRBJ2-3): DGGITQSPKYLFRKEGQNVTLSCEQNLNHDAMYWYRQDPGQGLRLIYYSQIVNDFQKGDIAEGYSVSREKKESFPLTVTSAQKNPTAFYLCASKASRAQYFGPGTRLTVL.

In this sample, this clone turned up a few times. V gene TRBV7-2 combines with J gene TRBJ2-7; D perhaps matches TRBD1 (5 bases). Germline V gene data show CDR1 as SGHTA and CDR2 as FQGNSA. V lost 8 bases to trimming and J lost 0 bases, with 14 bases between them. The length of the CDR3 is 14 residues. Written as DNA, the CDR3 is TGTGCCAGCGGGGCTGGCGGCAGCTCCTACGAGCAGTACTTC. This encodes CASGAGGSSYEQYF.

The V call is TRBV2, the J call TRBJ2-7; TRBD1 agrees at 8 bases. The CDR3 is 15 amino acids. Per germline, CDR1 SNHLY and CDR2 FYNNEI. V shed 6 bases, J shed 0 bases, and the junction held 7 bases outside the gene matches. CDR3 amino acids: CASRMDRARSYEQYF. In nucleotides, the CDR3 is TGTGCCAGCAGGATGGACAGGGCCCGCTCCTACGAGCAGTACTTC.

This chain uses TRBV5-8 with TRBJ2-7; D possibly corresponds to TRBD1 (6 bases). This CDR3 contains 15 residues. CDR1 and CDR2 (germline): SGHTS, YDEGEE. The germline V and J ends were trimmed by 4 bases and 3 bases, with 17 bases remaining between them. Written as DNA, the CDR3 is TGTGCCAGCAGCGCCGGGACACACGACCTCTACGAGCAGTACTTC. Protein: CASSAGTHDLYEQYF.

The rearrangement joins TRBV7-2 to TRBJ2-7; 14 nucleotides agree with TRBD2. The CDR3 is 18 residues long. Germline CDR1 SGHTA, CDR2 FQGNSA. The V gene end was trimmed by 3 bases and the J gene end by 0 bases; junction bases not matched to a gene: 7. The CDR3 loop is CASSFPGLAGVGSYEQYF. The DNA for the CDR3 is TGTGCCAGCAGCTTTCCGGGACTAGCGGGAGTGGGCTCCTACGAGCAGTACTTC.

This clone was counted only a few times. The genes are TRBV5-4 and TRBJ2-7; TRBD1 is a possible D gene (6 bases). The CDR3 spans 13 residues. V lost 7 bases and J 1 base, leaving 12 bases between the germline ends. The germline V gene has CDR1 SGHNT and CDR2 YYREEE (reference sequence). Written as DNA, the CDR3 is TGTGCCAGCTCCTCCCAGGGGTCCTACGAGCAGTACTTC. Translation: CASSSQGSYEQYF.

This clone was seen only a few times. J is TRBJ2-7 and V is TRBV7-2, with 7 bases lining up with TRBD2. Germline V CDR1 and CDR2: SGHTA, FQGNSA. J gave up 4 bases and V 4 bases, and 16 bases lay outside the gene matches. This CDR3 is built from 17 residues. In DNA form, the CDR3 reads TGTGCCAGCAGCTCCCCGGATGGCGGGAGAACTATATACGAGCAGTACTTC. Translation gives CASSSPDGGRTIYEQYF.

The gene calls are TRBV27 and TRBJ1-1; D might be TRBD1 (6 bases). The germline V and J ends were trimmed by 5 bases and 5 bases, with 15 bases remaining between them. Germline assignment: CDR1 MNHEY and CDR2 SMNVEV (reference sequence). The CDR3 runs 14 residues. The CDR3 loop is CASSLGGDGTEAFF. The CDR3 DNA sequence: TGTGCCAGCAGTCTAGGGGGGGATGGGACTGAAGCTTTCTTT.

The rearrangement links TRBV11-2 to TRBJ1-1, with 8 nucleotides matching TRBD1. The germline gives CDR1 SGHAT, CDR2 FQNNGV. Trimming took 3 bases from V and 4 from J; bases not matched to a gene: 4. The CDR3 totals 14 residues. CDR3: CASSFRGPGTEAFF. The CDR3 coding sequence is TGTGCCAGCAGCTTCAGGGGGCCTGGCACTGAAGCTTTCTTT.

This chain joins TRBV13 and TRBJ2-2; a possible D gene is TRBD2 (5 bases). The CDR3 length is 14 residues. V lost 3 bases and J 4 bases, leaving 9 bases between the germline ends. Germline values: CDR1 PRHDT, CDR2 FYEKMQ (reference sequence). CDR3 sequence (DNA): TGTGCCAGCAGCTTTCGGACTCTCACCGGGGAGCTGTTTTTT. This sequence encodes CASSFRTLTGELFF.

The chain recombines TRBV18 with TRBJ1-6, with unresolved D. This CDR3 contains 15 residues. The V end lost 2 bases, the J end lost 15 bases, and 20 bases lay between the germline ends. Per germline, CDR1 KGHSH and CDR2 LQKENI. CDR3 in amino acids: CASSPFGDLHSGLHF. The CDR3, as DNA: TGTGCCAGCTCACCATTCGGCGACCTCCATTCGGGCCTCCACTTT.

This chain joins TRBV18 and TRBJ1-2; D is undetermined. Germline CDR1 KGHSH, CDR2 LQKENI. V was pared by 4 bases and J by 0 bases, with 18 bases between. The CDR3 runs to 17 residues. This CDR3 is CASSLQREKPPNYGYTF. The DNA for the CDR3 is TGTGCCAGCTCACTCCAGAGGGAGAAACCGCCTAACTATGGCTACACCTTC.

The chain combines TRBV28 with TRBJ1-5; tentative D call: TRBD1 (5 bases). The V and J ends lost 2 bases and 4 bases respectively, with 15 bases between them. The length of the CDR3 is 16 residues. Germline V lookup: CDR1 MDHEN, CDR2 SYDVKM. CDR3 in amino acids: CASSLKGVLPNQPQHF. CDR3 coding DNA: TGTGCCAGCAGTTTAAAAGGGGTCCTTCCAAATCAGCCCCAGCATTTT.